The clone carrying this T cell receptor beta chain was counted once. Per the study methods: Counts of nucleated cells, estimated from reference gene primer amplification, were obtained. Sequencing was performed with immunoSEQ multiplex PCR; in TCRdb, only in-frame clones are kept and a portion is missing. The V and J calls and clone size are taken from that table; D and trimming were inferred from the DNA. Among more than 200,000 clones listed, approximately 81% were seen once. While infection was still active, Seattle patients were enrolled and then followed longitudinally. This CDR3 spans 19 amino acids. V lost 1 base and J lost 0; bases outside the gene matches: 13. Germline-derived CDR1 and CDR2 are LGHDT and YNNKEL (reference sequence). These data come from a study of blood T cell repertoires in COVID-19.

The receptor was derived from a woman at least 80 years old with COVID-19, enrolled during active disease. V and J are TRBV3-1 (or the pseudogene TRBV3-2) and TRBJ2-3; 7 positions match TRBD2. Source material: peripheral blood. The CDR3 coding sequence is TGTGCCAGCAGCCAAGGGGTAGGGCGGGGGAGAACTAGCACAGATACGCAGTATTTT. As protein: CASSQGVGRGRTSTDTQYF.